Listed here are 9 T cell receptor beta chains from one sample, sequenced in a study of molecular identifiers for immune sequencing clone quantification. TCRdb called the PCR reads again in MiXCR, with one record for every CDR3 protein. The table lists about 500,000 distinct CDR3 sequences, around 23% of them singletons. Input material: naive CD8+ T cells from blood, with Jurkat cell RNA spiked in. Subset denoted: FACS-sorted CD8+CD4-CCR7+CD45RA+ naive T cells. These receptors were collected from a human donor in good health. Some libraries in this study had Jurkat cell RNA spiked in.

V and J are TRBV12-3 or TRBV12-4 and TRBJ2-1; TRBD2 matches at 8 bases. Trimming removed 6 bases from V and 8 bases from J; junction bases left unmatched: 18. This CDR3 region has 17 residues. Here the CDR3 DNA reads TGTGCCAGCAGCCGGAGCGGGAGCGCGAACCCCTTCGATGAGCAGTTCTTC. Protein sequence: CASSRSGSANPFDEQFF.

This clonotype was detected many times. The rearrangement links TRBV25-1 to TRBJ2-2; no clear D. The CDR3 totals 15 residues. With 8 bases removed from V and 4 bases from J, the gap between germline ends came to 17 bases. Per germline, CDR1 MGHDK and CDR2 SYGVNS. CDR3: CASPISPRPTGELFF. For the CDR3, the DNA is TGTGCCAGCCCTATTTCCCCTCGCCCCACCGGGGAGCTGTTTTTT. Looking up the rest from reference TRBV25-1 and TRBJ2-2 gives the full variable domain: EADIYQTPRYLVIGTGKKITLECSQTMGHDKMYWYQQDPGMELHLIHYSYGVNSTEKGDLSSESTVSRIRTEHFPLTLESARPSHTSQYLCASPISPRPTGELFFGEGSRLTVL.

The chain combines TRBV4-3 with TRBJ2-5, with TRBD1 matching over 7 bases. Germline trimming cut 0 bases from V and 2 bases from J; bases unmatched to any gene: 12. This CDR3 has 18 amino acids. The germline gives CDR1 LGHNA, CDR2 YSLEER. This CDR3 is CASSQDTWAGGWQETQYF. Here the CDR3 DNA reads TGCGCCAGCAGCCAAGACACGTGGGCAGGGGGTTGGCAAGAGACCCAGTACTTC.

As to this clonotype: A read error is likely, as this CDR3 ends without the conserved phenylalanine or tryptophan. This chain connects TRBV29-1 to TRBJ1-1, with a weak D call TRBD1 (6 bases). Germline V gives CDR1 SQVTM, CDR2 ANQGSEA. CDR3 length: 11 amino acids. V lost 4 bases to trimming and J lost 8 bases, with 11 bases between them. CDR3 region: CSVGWGAEAFL. The CDR3 nucleotides are TGCAGCGTTGGGTGGGGGGCGGAAGCTTTCCTT.

This clonotype was found a few times. V is TRBV6-5 and J is TRBJ2-1, with D tentatively TRBD1 (6 bases). From germline, CDR1 is MNHEY and CDR2 SVGAGI. The CDR3 consists of 16 residues. V was shortened by 5 bases and J by 0 bases, with 14 bases between the two germline ends. The CDR3 protein is CASSGSQGSSYNEQFF. The CDR3, as DNA: TGTGCCAGCAGTGGATCACAGGGTAGCTCCTACAATGAGCAGTTCTTC.

This clonotype has only a few counts. The chain employs TRBV20-1 and TRBJ1-1; D ambiguous. V lost 0 bases and J 0 bases, leaving 8 bases between the germline ends. Germline V lookup: CDR1 DFQATT, CDR2 SNEGSKA (reference sequence). This CDR3 region has 14 residues. The CDR3 sequence is CSARDLKVNTEAFF. CDR3 in DNA: TGCAGTGCTAGAGATCTTAAGGTGAACACTGAAGCTTTCTTT.

This clonotype was recorded many times. The chain combines TRBV7-6 with TRBJ2-3, with 7 bases identical to TRBD2. With V trimmed by 6 bases and J by 4 bases, 13 bases remained unmatched. The CDR3 contains 16 residues. Germline V gives CDR1 SGHVS, CDR2 FNYEAQ. The CDR3 reads CASRSRGEGHSDTQYF. As DNA, the CDR3 is TGTGCCAGCAGGTCGAGAGGGGAGGGCCATTCAGATACGCAGTATTTT.

This clonotype has a count of ten or more. The V call is TRBV12-3 or TRBV12-4, the J call TRBJ2-3; D is perhaps TRBD1 or TRBD2 (6 bases each). The CDR3 covers 14 residues. V shed 6 bases and J shed 6 bases, with 16 bases lying between them. The CDR3 spells CASRTDHGGDTQYF. In DNA, the CDR3 is TGTGCCAGCAGAACAGACCACGGGGGCGATACGCAGTATTTT.

This clonotype occurred a few times. This chain links TRBV28 with TRBJ2-3; 7 bases are shared with TRBD1. Unmatched junction bases numbered 6, after V lost 6 bases and J lost 3 bases. This CDR3 spans 14 amino acids. In germline, CDR1 is MDHEN, CDR2 SYDVKM. CDR3 region: CASSLMTGTDTQYF. In DNA form, the CDR3 reads TGTGCCAGCAGCCTAATGACAGGGACAGATACGCAGTATTTT.